These 9 T cell receptor beta chains came from one sample sequenced in a study of CD8 T cells in Susac syndrome. The RNA, roughly 0.5 to 1 ug, was put through reverse transcription using random hexamers. A single record per CDR3 protein comes from TCRdb applying MiXCR to the immunoSEQ multiplex PCR reads. The sample holds some 240,000 distinct CDR3 sequences; roughly 95% are singletons and the top ten take approximately 0.1%. Sequencing was carried out using CD4+ T cells from PBMCs. All receptors derive from a human donor with Susac syndrome.

The chain employs TRBV10-3 and TRBJ2-5; 13 bases are shared with TRBD2. The CDR3 length is 16 residues. V was clipped by 10 bases and J by 1 base; unmatched bases: 9. Germline V gene data show CDR1 as ENHRY and CDR2 as SYGVKD. CDR3: CATSGLAGALQETQYF. DNA for the CDR3: TGTGCCACGTCTGGACTAGCGGGAGCCCTCCAAGAGACCCAGTACTTC.

The V gene is TRBV5-1, the J gene TRBJ1-1; 7 bases map to TRBD1. The CDR3 runs to 14 residues. With 7 bases clipped from V and 3 bases from J, the junction kept 9 bases outside the gene matches. Germline loops: CDR1 SGHRS, CDR2 YFSETQ. Written as DNA, the CDR3 is TGCGCCAGCCACAACAGGGGATTGGACACTGAAGCTTTCTTT. Translation: CASHNRGLDTEAFF.

The J gene is TRBJ2-1, the V gene TRBV28; D possibly corresponds to TRBD2 (5 bases). The V gene's germline CDR1 is MDHEN and CDR2 SYDVKM. V was clipped by 2 bases and J by 10 bases, with 6 bases between them. There are 11 residues in the CDR3. CDR3 nucleotides: TGTGCCAGCAGTTTACAGCGGGAGCAGTTCTTC. It translates to CASSLQREQFF.

The V and J genes are TRBV6-5 and TRBJ1-2, with a weak D call TRBD1 (5 bases). Germline assignment: CDR1 MNHEY and CDR2 SVGAGI. Trimming shortened V by 7 bases and J by 4 bases, and 16 bases separated the two germline ends. The CDR3 contains 14 residues. CDR3: CASTTIRGVYGYTF. The CDR3 DNA is TGTGCCAGCACCACCATCCGGGGCGTCTATGGCTACACCTTC.

The chain uses TRBV20-1 and TRBJ2-7; D is perhaps TRBD1 or TRBD2 (7 bases each). V lost 3 bases and J 3 bases, leaving 27 bases between the germline ends. Germline V gene lookup returns CDR1 DFQATT and CDR2 SNEGSKA (reference sequence). The CDR3 runs to 18 residues. CDR3 protein: CSARQTGLLSGGRYEQYF. The CDR3 coding sequence is TGCAGTGCTAGGCAGACAGGGTTGCTCTCGGGAGGCCGCTACGAGCAGTACTTC.

The genes are TRBV18 and TRBJ1-4; no reliable D call. Trimming left V 1 base short and J 0 bases short, with 12 bases between. Germline lookup yields CDR1 KGHSH and CDR2 LQKENI. This CDR3 is built from 17 residues. The DNA of the CDR3 is TGTGCCAGCTCACCACTCCTCCAACGGGCAACTAATGAAAAACTGTTTTTT. It encodes CASSPLLQRATNEKLFF.

This chain joins TRBV7-3 and TRBJ2-6; maybe TRBD1 (5 bases). The CDR3 contains 16 residues. The V and J ends lost 6 bases and 3 bases respectively, with 15 bases between them. CDR1 is SGHTA, CDR2 FQGTGA, per germline. The chain's CDR3 is CASSQTRDRGANVLTF. As DNA, the CDR3 is TGTGCCAGCAGTCAGACCAGGGATCGTGGGGCCAACGTCCTGACTTTC.

In its sample, this clonotype was seen once. The V gene is TRBV20-1, the J gene TRBJ1-1, with D unresolved. Trimming shortened V by 1 base and J by 4 bases, and 13 bases separated the two germline ends. This CDR3 has 14 residues. Germline CDR1 DFQATT, CDR2 SNEGSKA (reference sequence). The CDR3 here is CSARGSTRLTEAFF. CDR3 bases: TGCAGTGCTAGAGGTTCGACCCGGCTCACTGAAGCTTTCTTT.

The chain recombines TRBV12-3 or TRBV12-4 with TRBJ1-4; 7 nucleotides align to TRBD1. The CDR3 spans 16 residues. V lost 5 bases, J lost 5 bases, and 11 bases stayed unmatched. The CDR3 region has the DNA TGTGCCAGCAGTGCTGATTCCGGGACAGAAAATGAAAAACTGTTTTTT. It specifies CASSADSGTENEKLFF.